This entry features one TCR beta chain sequence. This entry belongs to a study of blood T cell repertoires in COVID-19. Looking at the study overall: COVID-19 samples from acute and convalescent phases originated in the United States, Italy and Spain.

The V end was cut by 4 bases, the J end by 1 base, with 14 bases between. This CDR3 contains 16 residues. Germline CDR1 LNHDA, CDR2 SQIVND (reference sequence). In the original workflow: The assay estimated nucleated cells by amplifying reference gene primers. Data came from immunoSEQ multiplex PCR; TCRdb stores just in-frame clones and leaves some out. From that table come the V and J calls and clone size; the DNA was used to work out D and trimming. The sample yields 150,000 to 200,000 clones, about nine tenths seen once. Material for sequencing was peripheral blood. The chain has TRBV19 and TRBJ2-1; TRBD1 is a possible D gene (6 bases). The source is a man over 45 with acute or convalescent COVID-19. The CDR3 bases are TGTGCCAGTAGTAAGCCCACAGGGTGGTCCTACAATGAGCAGTTCTTC. Encoded protein: CASSKPTGWSYNEQFF.